These 14 T cell receptor beta chains share one sample of origin, sequenced in a study of CD8 T cells in ankylosing spondylitis. Study-wide findings and caveats: It appeared that ankylosing spondylitis blood was characterized by a TCR beta motif of about eight highly homologous variants.

TCRdb processed the 5' RACE reads anew with MiXCR; each CDR3 protein has one entry. Found here are more than 650,000 distinct CDR3 sequences, about an eighth of them singletons; the top ten hold 0.51%. These TCRs are of unknown antigen specificity. What was sequenced was blood, either unsorted or a sorted T cell fraction (not recorded which). These receptor sequences come from a male donor with ankylosing spondylitis.

The rearrangement uses TRBV4-3 and TRBJ2-7; 11 nucleotides match TRBD1. Germline V gene lookup returns CDR1 LGHNA and CDR2 YSLEER. The CDR3 sequence is 15 residues long. Germline trimming cut 3 bases from V and 4 bases from J; bases unmatched to any gene: 5. The CDR3 here is CASSHRTGGFYEQYF. The DNA of the CDR3 is TGCGCCAGCAGCCACAGGACAGGGGGCTTTTACGAGCAGTACTTC.

V usage is TRBV11-3 and J usage is TRBJ2-2; maybe TRBD1 (7 bases). This CDR3 is built from 15 residues. The V end was cut by 5 bases, the J end by 5 bases, with 15 bases between. The germline gives CDR1 SGHNT, CDR2 YENEEA. CDR3 bases: TGTGCCAGCAGCCGCGGGACAGTGAGGACCGGGGAGCTGTTTTTT. Residues: CASSRGTVRTGELFF. Full variable domain (missing parts from reference TRBV11-3 and TRBJ2-2): EAGVVQSPRYKIIEKKQPVAFWCNPISGHNTLYWYLQNLGQGPELLIRYENEEAVDDSQLPKDRFSAERLKGVDSTLKIQPAELGDSAVYLCASSRGTVRTGELFFGEGSRLTVL.

This clonotype occurred a few times. V and J are TRBV20-1 and TRBJ2-1; the match to TRBD2 covers 11 bases. Germline CDR1 is DFQATT and CDR2 is SNEGSKA (reference sequence). With V trimmed by 0 bases and J by 0 bases, 16 bases remained unmatched. This CDR3 is 21 amino acids long. The CDR3 spells CSARDVLGLAGGLSSYNEQFF. The CDR3 coding sequence is TGCAGTGCTAGAGATGTGTTAGGTCTAGCGGGGGGACTGAGCTCCTACAATGAGCAGTTCTTC.

This clonotype occurred many times. This chain uses TRBV5-1 with TRBJ1-2; maybe TRBD1 (5 bases). The germline CDR1 and CDR2 sequences are SGHRS and YFSETQ. This CDR3 has 17 amino acids. V was cut by 4 bases and J by 0 bases, with 19 bases left in between. The CDR3 reads CASSMGLTGTTNYGYTF. Written as DNA, the CDR3 is TGCGCCAGCAGCATGGGGCTAACCGGGACGACTAACTATGGCTACACCTTC. Full variable domain (remainder filled in from reference TRBV5-1 and TRBJ1-2): KAGVTQTPRYLIKTRGQQVTLSCSPISGHRSVSWYQQTPGQGLQFLFEYFSETQRNKGNFPGRFSGRQFSNSRSEMNVSTLELGDSALYLCASSMGLTGTTNYGYTFGSGTRLTVV.

The chain links TRBV20-1 to TRBJ2-3, with 9 bases matching TRBD2. Per germline, CDR1 DFQATT and CDR2 SNEGSKA (reference sequence). The CDR3 contains 13 residues. CDR3 residues: CRAIAGAPDTQYF. Written as DNA, the CDR3 is TGCAGGGCCATAGCGGGAGCCCCAGATACGCAGTATTTT.

This clonotype showed up just a few times. CDR3 nucleotides: TGCGCCAGCAGCCAAGATAGAACAAGCGAAAAACTGTTTTTT. This gives the protein CASSQDRTSEKLFF. This chain connects TRBV4-3 to TRBJ1-4; D is uncertain. Germline loops: CDR1 LGHNA, CDR2 YSLEER. The length of the CDR3 is 14 residues. V lost 0 bases, J lost 8 bases, and 10 bases lay in between.

This clonotype was seen a few times. The chain is built from TRBV30 and TRBJ2-6; no definite D call. The V gene lost 3 bases and the J gene lost 4 bases, with 22 bases spanning the gap. This CDR3 has 18 amino acids. Germline-derived CDR1 and CDR2 are GTSNPN and SVGIG (reference sequence). The CDR3 DNA follows: TGTGCCTGGAGCGAGATGGGGAAAGGAGAGGCCGGGGCCAACGTCCTGACTTTC. Translated: CAWSEMGKGEAGANVLTF.

This clonotype has only a few counts. The chain joins TRBV30 to TRBJ1-1, with D possibly being TRBD1 (5 bases). This CDR3 region has 14 residues. In germline, CDR1 is GTSNPN, CDR2 SVGIG (reference sequence). The V end was cut by 5 bases, the J end by 4 bases, with 17 bases between. The CDR3: CAWGGGEGSTEAFF. The CDR3 DNA follows: TGTGCCTGGGGTGGGGGGGAAGGTTCCACTGAAGCTTTCTTT.

The V gene is TRBV5-1, the J gene TRBJ2-7, with a weak D call TRBD1 (5 bases). The CDR3 totals 14 residues. V was trimmed by 4 bases and J by 0 bases, leaving 11 bases between them. Germline loops: CDR1 SGHRS, CDR2 YFSETQ. The CDR3 here is CASSGQGASYEQYF. The CDR3 DNA follows: TGCGCCAGCAGCGGTCAGGGCGCCTCCTACGAGCAGTACTTC.

The chain is built from TRBV10-2 and TRBJ2-2, with unresolved D. In germline, CDR1 is WSHSY, CDR2 SAAADI. CDR3 length equals 11 residues. Trimming stripped 5 bases from V and 15 bases from J, with 13 bases between. The CDR3 sequence is CASSLDRMVFF. CDR3 bases: TGCGCCAGCAGTCTCGACCGGATGGTGTTTTTT.

In its sample, this clonotype was seen a few times. This rearrangement joins TRBV20-1 to TRBJ2-1, with 9 bases fitting TRBD2. The CDR3 length is 15 residues. V shed 0 bases, J shed 3 bases, and the junction held 3 bases outside the gene matches. The germline V gene has CDR1 DFQATT and CDR2 SNEGSKA (reference sequence). CDR3 sequence reads: CSARDRAGGYNEQFF. The CDR3 coding sequence is TGCAGTGCTAGAGATCGAGCGGGGGGCTACAATGAGCAGTTCTTC.

This clonotype was counted between two and nine times. The chain uses TRBV5-1 and TRBJ1-1; D ambiguous. The CDR3 has 15 amino acids. The germline CDR1 and CDR2 sequences are SGHRS and YFSETQ. V was trimmed by 1 base and J by 3 bases, leaving 13 bases between them. CDR3 loop: CASSLYVGGDTEAFF. As DNA, the CDR3 is TGCGCCAGCAGCTTGTACGTAGGTGGGGACACTGAAGCTTTCTTT.

This clonotype has a handful of counts. This rearrangement joins TRBV7-2 to TRBJ1-5; D gene ambiguous. This CDR3 comprises 13 residues. Trimming removed 5 bases from V and 0 bases from J, with 5 bases in between. Germline CDR1 and CDR2: SGHTA and FQGNSA. CDR3 sequence: CASSILSNQPQHF. In DNA, the CDR3 is TGTGCCAGCAGCATCCTTAGCAATCAGCCCCAGCATTTT. The full variable domain, completed using reference TRBV7-2 and TRBJ1-5, is GAGVSQSPSNKVTEKGKDVELRCDPISGHTALYWYRQSLGQGLEFLIYFQGNSAPDKSGLPSDRFSAERTGGSVSTLTIQRTQQEDSAVYLCASSILSNQPQHFGDGTRLSIL.

The rearrangement links TRBV7-2 to TRBJ2-1, with TRBD2 identical over 10 bases. Germline V CDR1 and CDR2: SGHTA, FQGNSA. The CDR3 consists of 16 residues. V lost 4 bases to trimming and J lost 8 bases; unmatched junction nucleotides: 11. Here the CDR3 DNA reads TGTGCCAGCAGCTCGGCTAGCGGGAGCCTTTGGGATGAGCAGTTCTTC. Encoded protein: CASSSASGSLWDEQFF.